This section outlines one T cell receptor beta chain sequence together with its context. Its ends do not fully match the called genes, so a read error is possible. The record originates from a study of tumor and adjacent non-tumor tissue in lung cancer. A modified ARM-PCR protocol with three rounds of nested PCR amplified TCRbeta. TCRdb re-called the multiplex PCR reads through MiXCR, storing one row per CDR3 protein. The data contain tens of thousands of distinct CDR3 sequences, about 80% of them singletons. The template was RNA from unsorted bulk tissue. More than 3 cm separated this lung sample from the edge of the tumor. The specimen was distant non-tumor lung tissue. The source is a man aged 70-80 years with non-small cell lung cancer.

CDR3 coding DNA: TGTGCCGGCAGTTTGGGCAGGAGCTCCTACAATGAGCAGTTCTTC. Its translation is CAGSLGRSSYNEQFF. The chain combines TRBV11-2 with TRBJ2-1; no reliable D call. Per the germline V gene, CDR1 is SGHAT and CDR2 is FQNNGV. This CDR3 has 15 residues. The variable domain in full, with the rest retrieved from reference TRBV11-2 and TRBJ2-1, is EAGVAQSPRYKIIEKRQSVAFWCNPISGHATLYWYQQILGQGPKLLIQFQNNGVVDDSQLPKDRFSAERLKGVDSTLKIQPAKLEDSAVYLCAGSLGRSSYNEQFFGPGTRLTVL.